These 24 T cell receptor beta chains originate from one sample sequenced in a study. Sequencing was performed with immunoSEQ multiplex PCR; in TCRdb, only in-frame clones are kept and a portion is missing. Among under 65,000 clones listed, 90% to 95% were seen once. Material for sequencing was PBMCs. The receptor set was obtained from a man aged 40-49 years with rheumatoid arthritis.

The chain links TRBV4-2 to TRBJ1-1; D remains unclear. Germline CDR1 and CDR2: LGHNA and YNFKEQ. V was pared by 0 bases and J by 1 base, with 9 bases between. This CDR3 spans 15 amino acids. The CDR3 DNA reads as TGTGCCAGCAGCCAAGACCCCACCTCGAACACTGAAGCTTTCTTT. Amino acids: CASSQDPTSNTEAFF.

The rearrangement uses TRBV25-1 and TRBJ2-7, with D hard to call. CDR3 length equals 13 residues. The germline V gene has CDR1 MGHDK and CDR2 SYGVNS. Trimming shortened V by 5 bases and J by 4 bases, and 12 bases separated the two germline ends. The CDR3 here is CASSKTPPYEQYF. CDR3 coding DNA: TGTGCCAGCAGTAAAACCCCCCCGTACGAGCAGTACTTC.

This rearrangement joins TRBV10-2 to TRBJ2-2, with 11 bases fitting TRBD1. V dropped 6 bases and J dropped 4; count of bases not matched to a gene: 4. Per the germline V gene, CDR1 is WSHSY and CDR2 is SAAADI. The CDR3 contains 15 residues. The CDR3 nucleotides are TGCGCCAGCAGAACCGGGACAGGGGGCACCGGGGAGCTGTTTTTT. Protein: CASRTGTGGTGELFF.

In regard to this clone: Its ends do not fully match the called genes, so a read error is possible. The chain links TRBV12-5 to TRBJ1-1; tentatively, D is TRBD1 (5 bases). Germline V lookup: CDR1 LGHNT, CDR2 FRNRAP. This CDR3 region has 14 residues. CDR3 loop: CASGLAGSTLKAFF. The CDR3 DNA is TGTGCTAGTGGATTGGCAGGGAGTACACTGAAGGCTTTCTTT.

The chain uses TRBV28 and TRBJ2-3; D may be TRBD1 (6 bases). The CDR3 extends over 13 amino acids. Germline CDR1 and CDR2: MDHEN and SYDVKM. Trimming shortened V by 2 bases and J by 4 bases, and 7 bases separated the two germline ends. CDR3 DNA: TGTGCCAGCAGTTTAGGGGGCGCAGATACGCAGTATTTT. This encodes CASSLGGADTQYF.

The rearrangement links TRBV3-1 (or the pseudogene TRBV3-2) to TRBJ1-1; the D gene is possibly TRBD1 (5 bases). V was cut by 1 base and J by 4 bases, with 10 bases left in between. Germline V CDR1 and CDR2: LGHDT, YNNKEL (reference sequence). The CDR3 spans 14 residues. The CDR3 loop is CASSQALGGTEAFF. Here the CDR3 DNA reads TGTGCCAGCAGCCAAGCCCTGGGGGGCACTGAAGCTTTCTTT.

The chain combines TRBV16 with TRBJ2-2, with D perhaps being TRBD1 or TRBD2 (6 bases each). V gave up 4 bases and J gave up 8 bases, with 14 bases separating them. This CDR3 has 14 amino acids. Germline CDR1 reads KGHSY; CDR2 reads FQNENV. The chain's CDR3 is CASSPFRGPGELFF. For the CDR3, the DNA is TGTGCCAGCAGCCCTTTTCGGGGGCCAGGGGAGCTGTTTTTT.

This chain links TRBV28 with TRBJ1-5; TRBD1 agrees at 7 bases. This CDR3 has 16 residues. Germline CDR1 reads MDHEN; CDR2 reads SYDVKM. V trimming: 2 bases; J trimming: 8 bases; junction bases outside the gene matches: 12. Here the CDR3 reads CASSLRGQGGREPQHF. For the CDR3, the DNA is TGTGCCAGCAGTTTAAGGGGACAAGGGGGCAGGGAGCCCCAGCATTTT.

The rearrangement uses TRBV13 and TRBJ1-6; 7 nucleotides agree with TRBD1. Trimming removed 4 bases from V and 3 bases from J; junction bases left unmatched: 6. CDR1 and CDR2 from the germline V gene are PRHDT and FYEKMQ (reference sequence). The CDR3 consists of 16 residues. In DNA form, the CDR3 reads TGTGCCAGCAGCTCACAGACAGGGAACTATAATTCACCCCTCCACTTT. Encoded protein: CASSSQTGNYNSPLHF.

This chain joins TRBV7-2 and TRBJ2-3, with 8 bases lining up with TRBD2. Per the germline V gene, CDR1 is SGHTA and CDR2 is FQGNSA. This CDR3 has 17 amino acids. V dropped 5 bases and J dropped 2; count of bases not matched to a gene: 12. This CDR3 reads CASSPEGLAGLTDTQYF. The CDR3 DNA is TGTGCCAGCAGCCCAGAGGGGCTAGCGGGTCTCACAGATACGCAGTATTTT.

This rearrangement joins TRBV18 to TRBJ1-1, with TRBD1 as a possible D gene (5 bases). In germline, CDR1 is KGHSH, CDR2 LQKENI. Trimming took 2 bases from V and 8 from J, leaving 18 bases between them. CDR3 length equals 15 residues. CDR3 in amino acids: CASSPMAGPGSEAFF. CDR3 DNA sequence: TGTGCCAGCTCACCAATGGCAGGACCAGGGTCGGAAGCTTTCTTT.

This clone was detected only once. The V gene is TRBV30, the J gene TRBJ1-6; D is ambiguous. The CDR3 runs to 15 residues. The germline CDR1 and CDR2 sequences are GTSNPN and SVGIG (reference sequence). Trimming took off 0 bases at V and 3 bases at J, with 9 bases between the two ends. The CDR3 region is CAWSVRRGYNSPLHF. As DNA, the CDR3 is TGTGCCTGGAGTGTACGGCGGGGCTATAATTCACCCCTCCACTTT.

J is TRBJ2-5 and V is TRBV27; 8 bases line up with TRBD2. There are 13 residues in the CDR3. The V segment lost 6 bases and the J segment 3 bases; nucleotides outside the gene matches: 3. Germline CDR1 and CDR2: MNHEY and SMNVEV (reference sequence). CDR3 in amino acids: CASSGAGEETQYF. The DNA of the CDR3 is TGTGCCAGCAGCGGAGCGGGAGAAGAGACCCAGTACTTC.

This clone is medium-sized (0.01 to 0.1%) within its sample. The gene calls are TRBV11-2 and TRBJ1-1; no reliable D call. The CDR3 contains 14 residues. Deletions cut 4 bases from V and 7 bases from J, with 16 bases between. The germline gives CDR1 SGHAT, CDR2 FQNNGV. In DNA form, the CDR3 reads TGTGCCAGCAGCTACACGGTGGGAGAAGATGAAGCTTTCTTT. Its protein is CASSYTVGEDEAFF.

The chain employs TRBV9 and TRBJ1-1, with D possibly being TRBD1 (5 bases). The germline V gene has CDR1 SGDLS and CDR2 YYNGEE. The CDR3 extends over 17 amino acids. V dropped 1 base and J dropped 4 bases, with 20 bases sitting between them. CDR3 in amino acids: CASSVTSGQGRGTEAFF. The CDR3 DNA is TGTGCCAGCAGCGTAACGTCCGGTCAAGGGAGGGGCACTGAAGCTTTCTTT.

The chain uses TRBV11-3 and TRBJ2-6, with TRBD1 identical over 9 bases. CDR1 is SGHNT and CDR2 is YENEEA in the germline V gene. The V segment lost 2 bases and the J segment 4 bases; nucleotides outside the gene matches: 9. The CDR3 totals 18 residues. Here the CDR3 reads CASSLSPGTGSGANVLTF. CDR3 sequence (DNA): TGTGCCAGCAGCTTAAGTCCCGGGACAGGGTCCGGGGCCAACGTCCTGACTTTC.

V and J are TRBV15 and TRBJ1-2; D is perhaps TRBD1 (6 bases). CDR3 length equals 15 residues. V shed 0 bases and J shed 6 bases, with 14 bases lying between them. CDR1 and CDR2 from the germline V gene are LNHNV and YYDKDF (reference sequence). Here the CDR3 DNA reads TGTGCCACCAGCAGAGATTTGGGGGCAGGGGATGGCTACACCTTC. This sequence encodes CATSRDLGAGDGYTF. Combining the CDR3 with reference TRBV15 and TRBJ1-2 gives the whole variable domain DAMVIQNPRYQVTQFGKPVTLSCSQTLNHNVMYWYQQKSSQAPKLLFHYYDKDFNNEADTPDNFQSRRPNTSFCFLDIRSPGLGDTAMYLCATSRDLGAGDGYTFGSGTRLTVV.

The chain combines TRBV6-1 with TRBJ2-7; 13 bases are shared with TRBD2. The CDR3 sequence is 16 residues long. Germline V gene data show CDR1 as MNHNS and CDR2 as SASEGT. V lost 4 bases to trimming and J lost 0 bases; unmatched junction nucleotides: 3. The CDR3 DNA sequence: TGTGCCAGCAGTGCCTGGACTAGCGGGAGCTCCTACGAGCAGTACTTC. Translation: CASSAWTSGSSYEQYF.

V gene TRBV29-1 combines with J gene TRBJ1-5, with TRBD1 as a possible D gene (6 bases). Per germline, CDR1 SQVTM and CDR2 ANQGSEA. The germline V and J ends were trimmed by 8 bases and 5 bases, with 16 bases remaining between them. The CDR3 length is 13 residues. The CDR3 protein is CSYQTGPDQPQHF. The CDR3 DNA reads TGCAGCTATCAAACAGGGCCGGATCAGCCCCAGCATTTT. The entire variable domain, with the rest obtained from reference TRBV29-1 and TRBJ1-5, is as follows: SAVISQKPSRDICQRGTSLTIQCQVDSQVTMMFWYRQQPGQSLTLIATANQGSEATYESGFVIDKFPISRPNLTFSTLTVSNMSPEDSSIYLCSYQTGPDQPQHFGDGTRLSIL.

V and J are TRBV28 and TRBJ1-2, with D perhaps matching TRBD1 (5 bases). V was pared by 3 bases and J by 4 bases, with 15 bases between. Germline lookup yields CDR1 MDHEN and CDR2 SYDVKM. CDR3 size: 15 residues. In nucleotides, the CDR3 is TGTGCCAGCAGTTTGTCGGGACGGCGAGGCTATGGCTACACCTTC. Its translation is CASSLSGRRGYGYTF.

The V call is TRBV24-1, the J call TRBJ2-2, with D perhaps given as TRBD1 or TRBD2 (6 bases each). This CDR3 contains 16 residues. V dropped 3 bases and J dropped 0 bases, with 10 bases sitting between them. The germline CDR1 and CDR2 sequences are KGHDR and SFDVKD. The DNA of the CDR3 is TGTGCCACCAGTGATGCAGGGGAGGCGAACACCGGGGAGCTGTTTTTT. Translation gives CATSDAGEANTGELFF.

This clone was detected only once. V gene TRBV6-5 combines with J gene TRBJ2-4; the match to TRBD1 covers 9 bases. Germline CDR1 MNHEY, CDR2 SVGAGI. The CDR3 is made up of 12 amino acids. J gave up 8 bases and V 10 bases, and 6 bases lay outside the gene matches. The CDR3 here is CATDRGVDIQYF. For the CDR3, the DNA is TGTGCCACCGACAGGGGGGTGGACATTCAGTACTTC.

This clone was found a few times. The J gene is TRBJ1-1, the V gene TRBV2; a possible D gene is TRBD1 (5 bases). The CDR3 has 14 residues. Per the germline V gene, CDR1 is SNHLY and CDR2 is FYNNEI. V was trimmed by 5 bases and J by 3 bases, leaving 13 bases between them. The CDR3 protein is CASSWVQGDTEAFF. Written as DNA, the CDR3 is TGTGCCAGCAGTTGGGTTCAGGGTGACACTGAAGCTTTCTTT.

The chain carries TRBV5-1 and TRBJ2-3; 7 bases are a match to TRBD2. This CDR3 region has 14 residues. Trimming at V came to 2 bases and at J to 6 bases, leaving 6 bases not matched to a gene. The germline gives CDR1 SGHRS, CDR2 YFSETQ. CDR3 in DNA: TGCGCCAGCAGCTTAGCGGGGTCTCCCGATACGCAGTATTTT. Translation gives CASSLAGSPDTQYF.